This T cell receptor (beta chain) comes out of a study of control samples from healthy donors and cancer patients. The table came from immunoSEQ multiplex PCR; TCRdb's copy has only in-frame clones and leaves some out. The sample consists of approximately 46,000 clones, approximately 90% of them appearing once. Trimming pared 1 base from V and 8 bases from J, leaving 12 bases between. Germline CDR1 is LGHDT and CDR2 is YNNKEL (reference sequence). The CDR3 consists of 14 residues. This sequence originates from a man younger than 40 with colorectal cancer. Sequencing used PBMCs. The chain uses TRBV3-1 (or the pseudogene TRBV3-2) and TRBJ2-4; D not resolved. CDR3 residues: CASSQVRKGDIQYF. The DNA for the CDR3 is TGTGCCAGCAGCCAAGTCCGTAAGGGTGACATTCAGTACTTC.